The sample holds one count of the clone carrying this T cell receptor (beta chain). Antigen specificity is unknown. This sample was included in a study of shared clonotypes between healthy human individuals. Study observations and caveats: Shared across a few donors were around 5% of the naive CD4 clonotypes.

The method was immunoSEQ multiplex PCR; TCRdb's version includes in-frame clones alone and lacks a portion of them. The table shows around 1.6 million clones, with approximately 98% occurring only once. The specimen sequenced was naive CD4+ T cells sorted from blood. Subset reported: CD45RA+ positively selected. The clonotype originates from a man younger than 40 in good health.

CDR3 bases: TGTGCCAGCAGCTTTGGTTTGGGACAGAGCTCTTTTCCAACTAATGAAAAACTGTTTTTT. Protein sequence: CASSFGLGQSSFPTNEKLFF. The chain recombines TRBV7-6 with TRBJ1-4; TRBD1 aligns across 7 bases. The germline V gene encodes CDR1 SGHVS and CDR2 FNYEAQ. Losses at the gene ends were 3 bases for V and 0 bases for J; bases not matched to a gene: 16. The CDR3 is 20 residues long.